Shown below are 20 T cell receptor beta chains from a single sample sequenced in a study of T cell responses to AZD1222 COVID-19 vaccine. Only in-frame clones appear in the TCRdb table, and some are missing; sequencing was by immunoSEQ multiplex PCR. The sample holds some 97,000 clones, 80% to 90% seen once. Sequencing was performed on peripheral blood, taken on day 0 of MenACWY control vaccination. These receptors were collected from an adult in good health.

J is TRBJ1-5 and V is TRBV7-8; 9 nucleotides match TRBD1. The CDR3 sequence is 18 residues long. The germline CDR1 and CDR2 sequences are SGHVS and FQNEAQ. The V segment lost 5 bases and the J segment 1 base; nucleotides outside the gene matches: 12. CDR3 DNA sequence: TGTGCCAGCAGCCGATGGGGACAGGGAGAAGTGAGCAATCAGCCCCAGCATTTT. Its translation: CASSRWGQGEVSNQPQHF.

The chain's CDR3 is CSVGDSQETQYF. CDR3 coding DNA: TGCAGCGTTGGGGACAGCCAAGAGACCCAGTACTTC. The chain recombines TRBV29-1 with TRBJ2-5; 7 bases match TRBD1. The germline V gene has CDR1 SQVTM and CDR2 ANQGSEA. V gave up 4 bases and J gave up 1 base; unmatched junction bases: 0. The CDR3 spans 12 residues. Complete variable domain (other parts from reference TRBV29-1 and TRBJ2-5): SAVISQKPSRDICQRGTSLTIQCQVDSQVTMMFWYRQQPGQSLTLIATANQGSEATYESGFVIDKFPISRPNLTFSTLTVSNMSPEDSSIYLCSVGDSQETQYFGPGTRLLVL.

V and J are TRBV5-1 and TRBJ2-1; TRBD1 aligns across 11 bases. The CDR3 runs to 13 residues. The ends lost 4 bases at V and 9 bases at J; junction bases unmatched: 3. The germline gives CDR1 SGHRS, CDR2 YFSETQ. Here the CDR3 DNA reads TGCGCCAGCAGCCCGGGACAGGGGGGTGAGCAGTTCTTC. It codes for CASSPGQGGEQFF.

V is TRBV28 and J is TRBJ1-4; a possible D gene is TRBD1 (5 bases). CDR1 and CDR2 from the germline V gene are MDHEN and SYDVKM. The CDR3 is 13 amino acids. V lost 6 bases to trimming and J lost 4 bases, with 9 bases between them. CDR3 protein: CASRDTNNEKLFF. In nucleotides, the CDR3 is TGTGCCAGCAGGGACACGAATAATGAAAAACTGTTTTTT.

In nucleotides, the CDR3 is TGTGCCAGCAGTCCTTCATTTGGGAAAAGAACTAGCACAGATACGCAGTATTTT. It translates to CASSPSFGKRTSTDTQYF. The chain couples TRBV28 to TRBJ2-3; no clear D. The CDR3 sequence is 18 residues long. The V end was cut by 5 bases, the J end by 0 bases, with 21 bases between. CDR1 MDHEN and CDR2 SYDVKM come from the germline V gene.

The CDR3 bases are TGTGCCAGTAGTATAAACAGGGTCACCGGGGAGCTGTTTTTT. Its translation: CASSINRVTGELFF. V is TRBV19 and J is TRBJ2-2; a weak D match, TRBD1 (6 bases). There are 14 residues in the CDR3. The V and J ends lost 2 bases and 4 bases respectively, with 8 bases between them. Germline assignment: CDR1 LNHDA and CDR2 SQIVND (reference sequence). Combining the CDR3 with reference TRBV19 and TRBJ2-2 gives the whole variable domain DGGITQSPKYLFRKEGQNVTLSCEQNLNHDAMYWYRQDPGQGLRLIYYSQIVNDFQKGDIAEGYSVSREKKESFPLTVTSAQKNPTAFYLCASSINRVTGELFFGEGSRLTVL.

J is TRBJ1-5 and V is TRBV28; D unresolved. V lost 8 bases to trimming and J lost 2 bases, with 16 bases between them. The CDR3 runs to 15 residues. The V gene's germline CDR1 is MDHEN and CDR2 SYDVKM. The CDR3 coding sequence is TGTGCCAGCTCCTCAAAGCTCGGAGGCAATCAGCCCCAGCATTTT. This codes for CASSSKLGGNQPQHF.

This chain connects TRBV30 to TRBJ2-5; TRBD2 aligns across 9 bases. Germline CDR1 GTSNPN, CDR2 SVGIG (reference sequence). The length of the CDR3 is 15 residues. The junction had 8 bases not matched to a gene; V was cut back by 1 base and J by 5 bases. In DNA form, the CDR3 reads TGTGCCTGGAGTGCTCTGGGACTAGCCAGCGAGACCCAGTACTTC. It yields the protein CAWSALGLASETQYF. Full variable domain (remainder filled in from reference TRBV30 and TRBJ2-5): SQTIHQWPATLVQPVGSPLSLECTVEGTSNPNLYWYRQAAGRGLQLLFYSVGIGQISSEVPQNLSASRPQDRQFILSSKKLLLSDSGFYLCAWSALGLASETQYFGPGTRLLVL.

This clone showed up just a few times. The V call is TRBV11-3, the J call TRBJ2-7, with D unresolved. V lost 3 bases to trimming and J lost 0 bases, with 9 bases between them. The germline gives CDR1 SGHNT, CDR2 YENEEA. This CDR3 comprises 14 residues. In DNA, the CDR3 is TGTGCCAGCAGCTTGGGCTCCCACTCCTACGAGCAGTACTTC. This gives the protein CASSLGSHSYEQYF.

The V gene is TRBV19, the J gene TRBJ2-1, with TRBD1 as a possible D gene (6 bases). This CDR3 region has 15 residues. Trimming took 4 bases from V and 5 from J, leaving 15 bases between them. Germline lookup yields CDR1 LNHDA and CDR2 SQIVND (reference sequence). CDR3 loop: CASSSPGTPDNEQFF. The CDR3 DNA reads as TGTGCCAGTAGTAGCCCCGGGACACCTGACAATGAGCAGTTCTTC.

The chain uses TRBV6-5 and TRBJ1-3; D is undetermined. The germline CDR1 and CDR2 sequences are MNHEY and SVGAGI. This CDR3 is built from 15 residues. The germline V and J ends were trimmed by 0 bases and 0 bases, with 6 bases remaining between them. CDR3 nucleotide sequence: TGTGCCAGCAGTTACTCGCGTGTCTCTGGAAACACCATATATTTT. Its translation: CASSYSRVSGNTIYF.

The V call is TRBV9, the J call TRBJ2-1, with D perhaps TRBD1 or TRBD2 (5 bases each). The CDR3 runs 15 residues. Germline CDR1 SGDLS, CDR2 YYNGEE. V was clipped by 0 bases and J by 9 bases, with 16 bases between them. DNA of the CDR3: TGTGCCAGCAGCGTAGCCGGGGCCCCGAGTGGTGAGCAGTTCTTC. Its protein product is CASSVAGAPSGEQFF.

The V call is TRBV28, the J call TRBJ1-2, with D perhaps TRBD1 (5 bases). V lost 3 bases and J 3 bases, leaving 11 bases between the germline ends. Germline loops: CDR1 MDHEN, CDR2 SYDVKM. The length of the CDR3 is 14 residues. The CDR3 reads CASSLPDTYYGYTF. CDR3 in DNA: TGTGCCAGCAGTTTGCCGGACACTTACTATGGCTACACCTTC.

This clone was detected only once. This same CDR3 is encoded by further DNA sequences in the sample. This rearrangement joins TRBV7-9 to TRBJ2-3, with 9 bases identical to TRBD1. CDR1 is SEHNR and CDR2 is FQNEAQ in the germline V gene (reference sequence). This CDR3 has 15 residues. Trimming at V came to 5 bases and at J to 3 bases, leaving 6 bases not matched to a gene. CDR3 sequence (DNA): TGTGCCAGCAGCCCCCCCGGGACAGGGACAGATACGCAGTATTTT. Translation: CASSPPGTGTDTQYF. Full variable domain (outside the CDR3, taken from reference TRBV7-9 and TRBJ2-3): DTGVSQNPRHKITKRGQNVTFRCDPISEHNRLYWYRQTLGQGPEFLTYFQNEAQLEKSRLLSDRFSAERPKGSFSTLEIQRTEQGDSAMYLCASSPPGTGTDTQYFGPGTRLTVL.

This CDR3 is CASKTGDQPQHF. The CDR3 coding sequence is TGTGCCAGCAAAACAGGGGATCAGCCCCAGCATTTT. This chain links TRBV28 with TRBJ1-5; 7 bases fit TRBD1. CDR1 and CDR2 from the germline V gene are MDHEN and SYDVKM. J was trimmed by 5 bases and V by 7 bases; bases with no gene match: 2. The CDR3 length is 12 residues.

This clone showed up just a few times. The chain is built from TRBV4-3 and TRBJ1-3; the D gene is possibly TRBD1 (6 bases). With 0 bases removed from V and 8 bases from J, the gap between germline ends came to 14 bases. The CDR3 contains 15 residues. CDR1 and CDR2 (germline): LGHNA, YSLEER. Written as DNA, the CDR3 is TGCGCCAGCAGCCAAGATGGGACACCGGGGGACACCATATATTTT. Translation gives CASSQDGTPGDTIYF.

V gene TRBV28 combines with J gene TRBJ2-7; the D is unclear. This CDR3 has 12 residues. V lost 3 bases and J 4 bases, leaving 7 bases between the germline ends. The V gene's germline CDR1 is MDHEN and CDR2 SYDVKM. Here the CDR3 reads CASSLTVYEQYF. As DNA, the CDR3 is TGTGCCAGCAGTTTGACGGTTTACGAGCAGTACTTC.

The rearrangement links TRBV27 to TRBJ1-1, with 8 bases that match TRBD1. CDR1 is MNHEY, CDR2 SMNVEV, per germline (reference sequence). The length of the CDR3 is 16 residues. Trimming took 6 bases from V and 4 from J; bases not matched to a gene: 13. CDR3 loop: CASSRTGLVGGTEAFF. CDR3 nucleotides: TGTGCCAGCAGCCGGACAGGGCTGGTGGGTGGCACTGAAGCTTTCTTT.

V is TRBV7-9 and J is TRBJ2-7, with D possibly being TRBD1 or TRBD2 (6 bases each). Trimming pared 5 bases from V and 3 bases from J, leaving 20 bases between. Looked up from germline, CDR1 is SEHNR and CDR2 is FQNEAQ (reference sequence). There are 16 residues in the CDR3. In DNA, the CDR3 is TGTGCCAGCAGCCCCCGACTAGGGCAGGGGATCTACGAGCAGTACTTC. Amino acids: CASSPRLGQGIYEQYF.

V is TRBV28 and J is TRBJ2-3, with 10 nucleotides matching TRBD2. CDR3 length: 16 amino acids. Looked up from germline, CDR1 is MDHEN and CDR2 is SYDVKM. With 6 bases clipped from V and 1 base from J, the junction kept 7 bases outside the gene matches. The CDR3 nucleotides are TGTGCCAGCAGCCAGAGGCTAGCGGGGGGCACAGATACGCAGTATTTT. As protein: CASSQRLAGGTDTQYF.